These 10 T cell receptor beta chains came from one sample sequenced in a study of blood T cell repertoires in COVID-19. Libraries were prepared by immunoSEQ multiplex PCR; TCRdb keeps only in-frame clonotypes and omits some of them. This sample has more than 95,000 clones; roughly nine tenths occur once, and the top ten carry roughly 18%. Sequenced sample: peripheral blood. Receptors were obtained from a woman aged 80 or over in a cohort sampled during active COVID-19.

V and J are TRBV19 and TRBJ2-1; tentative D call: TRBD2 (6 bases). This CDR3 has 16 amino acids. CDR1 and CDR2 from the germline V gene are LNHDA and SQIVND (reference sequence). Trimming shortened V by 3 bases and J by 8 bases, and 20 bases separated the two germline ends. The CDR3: CASSMGGAGFIDEQFF. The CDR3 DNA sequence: TGTGCCAGTAGTATGGGCGGGGCAGGGTTTATCGATGAGCAGTTCTTC.

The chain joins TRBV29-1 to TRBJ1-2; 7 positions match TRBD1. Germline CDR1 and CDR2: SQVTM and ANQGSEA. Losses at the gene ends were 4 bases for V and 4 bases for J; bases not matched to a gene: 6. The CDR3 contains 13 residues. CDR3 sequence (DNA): TGCAGCGTTGTAGTAGGGGGCGCCTATGGCTACACCTTC. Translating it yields CSVVVGGAYGYTF.

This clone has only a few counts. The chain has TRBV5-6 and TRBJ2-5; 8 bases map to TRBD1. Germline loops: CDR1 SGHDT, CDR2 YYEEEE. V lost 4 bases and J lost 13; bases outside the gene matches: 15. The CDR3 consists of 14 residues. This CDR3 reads CASSPTSGQGLRYF. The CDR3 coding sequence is TGTGCCAGCAGCCCAACCTCCGGACAGGGCCTCCGGTACTTC.

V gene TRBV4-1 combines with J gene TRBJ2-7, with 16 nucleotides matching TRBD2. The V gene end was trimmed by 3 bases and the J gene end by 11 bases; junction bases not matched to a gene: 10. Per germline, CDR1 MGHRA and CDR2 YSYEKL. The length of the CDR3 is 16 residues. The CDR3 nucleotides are TGCGCCAGCAGCCAGGTCCCCGGGACTAGCGGGAGGGCCGAGTACTTC. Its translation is CASSQVPGTSGRAEYF.

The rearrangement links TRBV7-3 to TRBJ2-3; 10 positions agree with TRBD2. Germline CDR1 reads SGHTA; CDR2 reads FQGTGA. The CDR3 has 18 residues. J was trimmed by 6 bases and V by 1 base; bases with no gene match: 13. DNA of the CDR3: TGTGCCAGCAGCTTAAGGGGCCTAGCGGGGGCCGGGGGCGATACGCAGTATTTT. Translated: CASSLRGLAGAGGDTQYF.

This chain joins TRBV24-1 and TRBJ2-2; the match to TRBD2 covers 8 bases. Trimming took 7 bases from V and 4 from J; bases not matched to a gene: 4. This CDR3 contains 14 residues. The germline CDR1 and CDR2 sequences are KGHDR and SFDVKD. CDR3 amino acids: CATRREVSTGELFF. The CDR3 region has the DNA TGTGCCACCAGGCGGGAGGTGAGCACCGGGGAGCTGTTTTTT.

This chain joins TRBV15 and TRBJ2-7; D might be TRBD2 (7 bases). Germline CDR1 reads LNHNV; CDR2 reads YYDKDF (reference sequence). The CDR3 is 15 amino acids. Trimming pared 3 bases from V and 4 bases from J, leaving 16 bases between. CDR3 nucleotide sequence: TGTGCCACCAGCAGCACGGGGGGCTTTAGTTACGAGCAGTACTTC. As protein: CATSSTGGFSYEQYF. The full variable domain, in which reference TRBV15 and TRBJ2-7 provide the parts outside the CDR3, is DAMVIQNPRYQVTQFGKPVTLSCSQTLNHNVMYWYQQKSSQAPKLLFHYYDKDFNNEADTPDNFQSRRPNTSFCFLDIRSPGLGDTAMYLCATSSTGGFSYEQYFGPGTRLTVT.

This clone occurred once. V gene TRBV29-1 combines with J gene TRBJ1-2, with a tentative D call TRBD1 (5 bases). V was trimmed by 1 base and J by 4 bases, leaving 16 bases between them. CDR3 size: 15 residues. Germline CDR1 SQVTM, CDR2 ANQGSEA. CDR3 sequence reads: CSVEGTLALTYGYTF. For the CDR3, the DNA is TGCAGCGTTGAAGGGACATTAGCCTTAACCTATGGCTACACCTTC.

The CDR3 bases are TGTGCCAGCAGCGTCAGACTAGCGGGGGGAAACACCGGGGAGCTGTTTTTT. It encodes CASSVRLAGGNTGELFF. The chain carries TRBV9 and TRBJ2-2, with TRBD2 identical over 13 bases. The ends lost 2 bases at V and 2 bases at J; junction bases unmatched: 3. In germline, CDR1 is SGDLS, CDR2 YYNGEE. This CDR3 has 17 amino acids.

CDR3 in amino acids: CAWITQGNTEAFF. The DNA for the CDR3 is TGTGCCTGGATTACGCAGGGGAACACTGAAGCTTTCTTT. The rearrangement links TRBV30 to TRBJ1-1; weak D call: TRBD1 (5 bases). Per the germline V gene, CDR1 is GTSNPN and CDR2 is SVGIG (reference sequence). The CDR3 covers 13 residues. Trimming cost V 4 bases and J 1 base, with 10 bases left between them.